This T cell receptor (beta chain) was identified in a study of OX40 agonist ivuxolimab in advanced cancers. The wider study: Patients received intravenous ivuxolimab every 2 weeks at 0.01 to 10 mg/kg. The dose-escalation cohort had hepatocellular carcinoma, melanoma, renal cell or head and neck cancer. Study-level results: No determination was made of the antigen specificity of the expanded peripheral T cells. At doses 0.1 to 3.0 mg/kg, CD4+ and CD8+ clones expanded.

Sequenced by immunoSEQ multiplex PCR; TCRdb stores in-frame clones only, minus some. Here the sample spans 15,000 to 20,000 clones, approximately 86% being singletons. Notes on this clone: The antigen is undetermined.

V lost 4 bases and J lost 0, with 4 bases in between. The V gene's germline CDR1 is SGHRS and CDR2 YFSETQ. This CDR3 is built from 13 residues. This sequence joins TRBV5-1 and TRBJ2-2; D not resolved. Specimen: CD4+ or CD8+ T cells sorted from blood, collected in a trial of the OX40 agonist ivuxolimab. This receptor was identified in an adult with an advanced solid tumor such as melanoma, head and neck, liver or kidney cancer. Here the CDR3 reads CASSRTNTGELFF. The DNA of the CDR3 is TGCGCCAGCAGCCGCACGAACACCGGGGAGCTGTTTTTT.